These T cell receptor beta chains were read from a single sample in a study of cytomegalovirus exposure and HLA in healthy donors. Only in-frame clones appear in the TCRdb table, and some are missing; sequencing was by immunoSEQ multiplex PCR. Here the sample spans some 120,000 clones, about 83% being singletons. Sample: PBMCs. Receptor source: a woman aged 25 to 39 in good health and CMV-seronegative. The CDR3 runs from the conserved cysteine through the conserved F or W. D genes are given only for firm matches. The size of a clone is reported for some rows only, either as once, few or many, or as a class for expanded clones.

j_gene,d_gene,len,v_gene,abundance,CDR3nt,CDR3aa
TRBJ1-5,NA,15,TRBV2,NA,TGTGCCAGCAGTGGAGAGCAGGGGTCCAATCAGCCCCAGCATTTT,CASSGEQGSNQPQHF
TRBJ2-1,TRBD2,16,TRBV2,NA,TGTGCCAGCTATGGCTATGGGGCGGGGGGGAACAATGAGCAGTTCTTC,CASYGYGAGGNNEQFF
TRBJ1-2,NA,15,TRBV25-1,NA,TGTGCCAGCAGTTCTAATTTAGGAGGGAACTATGGCTACACCTTC,CASSSNLGGNYGYTF
TRBJ2-7,TRBD1,15,TRBV2,NA,TGTGCCAGCTCGGAAGGCAGGGGGCCCTTCTACGAGCAGTACTTC,CASSEGRGPFYEQYF
TRBJ2-7,NA,14,TRBV5-1,NA,TGCGCCAGCAGCCCGGCTGGAGGTACGGGCGAGCAGTACTTC,CASSPAGGTGEQYF
TRBJ2-1,NA,16,TRBV9,NA,TGTGCCAGCAGCGTAGCTAGGGGGGGTCGATGGAATGAGCAGTTCTTC,CASSVARGGRWNEQFF
TRBJ2-7,NA,13,TRBV19,NA,TGTGCCAGTAGTGCCCCCTATCCCCACGAGCAGTACTTC,CASSAPYPHEQYF
TRBJ2-3,TRBD1,15,TRBV5-5,few,TGTGCCAGCAGCACAGGGGACAGGGTGACAGATACGCAGTATTTT,CASSTGDRVTDTQYF
TRBJ2-1,TRBD2,16,TRBV7-2,once,TGTGCCAGCAGCCCTAGGGTAGCGGGGGGCCCTAATGAGCAGTTCTTC,CASSPRVAGGPNEQFF
TRBJ1-2,NA,14,TRBV7-9,NA,TGTGCCAGCAGCTTAGGTGCACAGGGTGAGGGCTACACCTTC,CASSLGAQGEGYTF
TRBJ2-6,NA,14,TRBV29-1,NA,TGCAGCGTCGGACAACACTCTGGGGCCAACGTCCTGACTTTC,CSVGQHSGANVLTF
TRBJ2-1,TRBD2,17,TRBV7-9,NA,TGTGCCAGCCGCCAAACCCCTGCTAGCGGGGGGGCGGATGAGCAGTTCTTC,CASRQTPASGGADEQFF
TRBJ2-5,NA,17,TRBV18,NA,TGTGCCAGCTCACGGATGGGACTCATGGACCGGGGAGAGACCCAGTACTTC,CASSRMGLMDRGETQYF
TRBJ2-5,TRBD1,15,TRBV19,once,TGTGCCAGTAGTATGGCTCACAGGGGCGGAGAGACCCAGTACTTC,CASSMAHRGGETQYF
TRBJ1-5,NA,13,TRBV18,NA,TGTGCCAGCTCCAGGGGAAAGGGTCAGCCCCAGCATTTT,CASSRGKGQPQHF
TRBJ1-4,NA,14,TRBV5-5,once,TGTGCCAGCAGCTTCCAGGGAACTAATGAAAAACTGTTTTTT,CASSFQGTNEKLFF
TRBJ2-2,NA,16,TRBV27,once,TGTGCCAGCACCTTGGGGGGGCATATCAACACCGGGGAGCTGTTTTTT,CASTLGGHINTGELFF
TRBJ2-1,TRBD2,16,TRBV7-9,few,TGTGCCAGCAGTCCCGGACTAGCGGGGGCACTGGGGGAGCAGTTCTTC,CASSPGLAGALGEQFF
TRBJ2-1,TRBD2,13,TRBV7-8,NA,TGTGCCAGCACCAGGACTAGCGGGGGTGAGCAGTTCTTC,CASTRTSGGEQFF
TRBJ2-7,TRBD1,12,TRBV30,NA,TGTGCCCTGACAGGGGGTGGGTACGAGCAGTACTTC,CALTGGGYEQYF
TRBJ1-1,TRBD1,15,TRBV27,NA,TGTGCCAGCAGTCACGGACAGGGGGCTACCACTGAAGCTTTCTTT,CASSHGQGATTEAFF
TRBJ2-2,NA,15,TRBV7-2,once,TGTGCCAGCAGCTTAGCAGGGGCGAACACCGGGGAGCTGTTTTTT,CASSLAGANTGELFF
TRBJ2-1,TRBD2,17,TRBV6-1,NA,TGTGCCAGCAGTGGGACTAGCGGGGGTGTATCCTACAATGAGCAGTTCTTC,CASSGTSGGVSYNEQFF
TRBJ1-3,TRBD1,17,TRBV4-2,few,TGTGCCAGCAGCCAACCGGGACAGGATCCCTCTGGAAACACCATATATTTT,CASSQPGQDPSGNTIYF
TRBJ2-7,NA,15,TRBV7-3,NA,TGTGCCAGCAGCCAACAAGCAAGGGGCTTCGACGAGCAGTACTTC,CASSQQARGFDEQYF
TRBJ2-3,NA,15,TRBV6-4,NA,TGTGCCAGCAGTGACTTCCGGGACACGATGGATACGCAGTATTTT,CASSDFRDTMDTQYF
TRBJ1-2,TRBD1,16,TRBV19,NA,TGTGCCAGTAGCAGCCCGCCGGGACAGCCTTTCTATGGCTACACCTTC,CASSSPPGQPFYGYTF
TRBJ2-3,NA,11,TRBV5-6,NA,TGTGCCAGCAGCCGACCGGGTCCGCAGTATTTT,CASSRPGPQYF
TRBJ2-7,TRBD2,15,TRBV4-3,NA,TGCGCCAGCAGCCAAGATGCCAGCGGGGGCTACGAGCAGTACTTC,CASSQDASGGYEQYF
TRBJ2-3,TRBD2,16,TRBV11-3,NA,TGTGCCAGCAGCTCCGGACTAGCGGGGGTCACAGATACGCAGTATTTT,CASSSGLAGVTDTQYF
TRBJ2-1,TRBD1,15,TRBV11-3,NA,TGTGCCAGCAGCTCGACAGGGATCTCCTACAATGAGCAGTTCTTC,CASSSTGISYNEQFF
TRBJ1-5,NA,16,TRBV7-8,NA,TGTGCCAGCAGCTCCCTCCGGGCCCCCGGGAGGCAGCCCCAGCATTTT,CASSSLRAPGRQPQHF
TRBJ2-2,NA,14,TRBV6-6,few,TGTGCCAGCAGTCCTACGTCAGGGCCCGGGGAGCTGTTTTTT,CASSPTSGPGELFF
TRBJ2-3,TRBD2,14,TRBV2,NA,TGTGCCATGCTAGCGGGGGGGATCACAGATACGCAGTATTTT,CAMLAGGITDTQYF
TRBJ2-3,TRBD2,16,TRBV10-3,NA,TGTGCCATCAGGCGGACTAGCGGGGGGGGCACAGATACGCAGTATTTT,CAIRRTSGGGTDTQYF
TRBJ1-5,NA,15,TRBV19,NA,TGTGCCAGTAGTACACTGATAGATAGCAATCAGCCCCAGCATTTT,CASSTLIDSNQPQHF
TRBJ1-2,NA,13,TRBV4-1,once,TGCGCCAGCAGCCAAGAGAGAGACTATGGCTACACCTTC,CASSQERDYGYTF
TRBJ2-3,NA,18,TRBV11-2,NA,TGTGCCAGCAGCTGGGGGGTGGCGGAGGGATGGAGCACAGATACGCAGTATTTT,CASSWGVAEGWSTDTQYF
TRBJ2-2,NA,14,TRBV5-1,NA,TGCGCCAGCACGGACAGCGCGAACACCGGGGAGCTGTTTTTT,CASTDSANTGELFF
TRBJ2-7,NA,12,TRBV5-1,NA,TGCGCCAGCAGCTTGGACAGGGCGGAGCAGTACTTC,CASSLDRAEQYF
TRBJ1-2,TRBD1,14,TRBV4-1,NA,TGCGCCAGCAGCCAAGGAACAGGGGGGGGTGGCTACACCTTC,CASSQGTGGGGYTF
TRBJ1-4,NA,15,TRBV4-3,NA,TGCGCCAGCAGCCCTGGATCCGTATCGGGTGAAAAACTGTTTTTT,CASSPGSVSGEKLFF
TRBJ1-3,NA,15,TRBV18,NA,TGTGCCAGCTCACCAGAGGTGTTCTCTGGAAACACCATATATTTT,CASSPEVFSGNTIYF
TRBJ2-5,NA,11,TRBV2,NA,TGTGCCAGCAGGTATCAAGAGACCCAGTACTTC,CASRYQETQYF
TRBJ2-5,TRBD1,13,TRBV2,NA,TGTGCCAGCGACAGGGGAATACAAGAGACCCAGTACTTC,CASDRGIQETQYF
TRBJ1-1,NA,15,TRBV10-3,NA,TGTGCCATCAAGGGGTTTCTGGGGGCGGACACTGAAGCTTTCTTT,CAIKGFLGADTEAFF
TRBJ1-1,NA,14,TRBV6-5,NA,TGTGCCAGCAGAGGACGGACACTCCACAGTGAAGCTTTCTTT,CASRGRTLHSEAFF
TRBJ1-4,TRBD1,16,TRBV4-1,NA,TGCGCCAGCAGGCAACCCGGGGGACAGAAAAATGAAAAACTGTTTTTT,CASRQPGGQKNEKLFF
TRBJ1-2,NA,16,TRBV6-1,once,TGTGCCAGCAGTGAAGCGTATAGGATAACAGGATTAGGCTACACCTTC,CASSEAYRITGLGYTF